This T cell receptor (beta chain) was sequenced for a study of blood T cell repertoires in COVID-19. Study overall: Nucleic acid was either cDNA or gDNA, and it came from T cells, B-cell-depleted T cells, or PBMCs.

The CDR3 has 14 residues. The germline gives CDR1 LNHDA, CDR2 SQIVND (reference sequence). Trimming took 8 bases from V and 0 from J; bases not matched to a gene: 5. Generated by immunoSEQ multiplex PCR, the TCRdb table keeps only in-frame clones and is missing some. The table shows fewer than 300,000 clones, with approximately 90% occurring only once. This receptor was taken from a man aged 55 to 69 who had recovered from COVID-19. This chain joins TRBV19 and TRBJ1-1; 8 positions agree with TRBD1. Sequenced: peripheral blood. The CDR3 coding sequence is TGTGCCAGTGAGAGACAGGGGTTGAACACTGAAGCTTTCTTT. It encodes CASERQGLNTEAFF. The full variable domain, completed using reference TRBV19 and TRBJ1-1, is DGGITQSPKYLFRKEGQNVTLSCEQNLNHDAMYWYRQDPGQGLRLIYYSQIVNDFQKGDIAEGYSVSREKKESFPLTVTSAQKNPTAFYLCASERQGLNTEAFFGQGTRLTVV.